This T cell receptor (beta chain) was retrieved from a study of T cells in AML relapse after transplant (dated by TCRdb to between 2018 and 2020). With regard to the full study: Remission controls were clinically matched patients who maintained long-term complete remission with more than 3 years of follow-up. Remission samples were obtained from bone marrow collected about 1 year after HSCT from patients in whom complete remission was maintained. In patients given allogeneic HSCT for myeloid malignancy, this retrospective study looked at bone marrow T cells, examining both their TCR repertoires and their inhibitory receptor expression.

The germline V end is reduced by 5 bases and the J end by 2 bases; junction bases left unmatched: 7. The CDR3 runs 15 amino acids, cysteine and phenylalanine included. The entry retains the CDR3 DNA only, 45 bases that are in frame from base 1. The CDR1 and CDR2 encoded by the germline V gene are MNHEY and SVGEGT. This clonotype was seen many times. It lacks a known antigen. No clone much larger than this one lies a single base away; base qualities are absent. The library relied on PCR. Instead of multiplex PCR, a modified RACE PCR protocol was used to amplify TCR alpha and beta chains from RNA. The libraries were sequenced on an Illumina MiSeq, and sample-specific barcode combinations were used to demultiplex the raw reads. The paper's data handling went like this. TCR clonotypes were identified from the sequencing reads using MiXCR software. The public reads were run again by TCRdb, first through fastp at Q25 and then through MiXCR, and only productive beta chains were kept. Duplicate CDR3 protein sequences are folded into a single record with the most common DNA and genes. The V and J calls here are based on TCRdb, not the publication. Present in this sample are about 3,500 distinct CDR3 sequences, around 10% of which were seen just once. Together, the top ten hold about 34% of the sample.

Paper-wide results and their limitations: TCR repertoire comparisons rested on very few samples, with only three individuals per group for unsorted bone marrow.

The V and J segments used are TRBV6-2 or TRBV6-3 and TRBJ2-5; TRBD2 lines up with 8 middle nucleotides. The source of this sequence is a human donor who had a stem cell transplant for acute myeloid leukemia. The graft donor may be the source of some T cells after a transplant. The sequencing used bone marrow, either the whole sample or a sorted T cell fraction (not recorded which), collected in complete remission. For the CDR3, the sequence is CASSRRPGGQETQYF. The sequenced DNA: TGTGCCAGCAGTCGTAGGCCGGGGGGGCAAGAGACCCAGTACTTC.